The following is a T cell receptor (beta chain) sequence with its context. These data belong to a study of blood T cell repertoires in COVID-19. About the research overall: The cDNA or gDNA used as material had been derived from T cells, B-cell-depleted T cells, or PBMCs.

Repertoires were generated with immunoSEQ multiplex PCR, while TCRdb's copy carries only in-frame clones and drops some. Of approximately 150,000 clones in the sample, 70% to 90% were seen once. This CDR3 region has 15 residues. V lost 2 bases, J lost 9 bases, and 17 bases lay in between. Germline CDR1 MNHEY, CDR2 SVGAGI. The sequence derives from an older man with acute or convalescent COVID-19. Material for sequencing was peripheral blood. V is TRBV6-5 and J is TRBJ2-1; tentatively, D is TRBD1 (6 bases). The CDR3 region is CASSYADSHLGEQFF. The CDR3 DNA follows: TGTGCCAGCAGTTACGCGGACAGCCATCTGGGTGAGCAGTTCTTC.